This entry describes one T cell receptor (beta chain). The data derive from a study of blood T cell repertoires in COVID-19. About the study: Acute-phase and convalescent COVID-19 samples originated in the United States, Italy and Spain. In each case, the material was cDNA or gDNA derived from T cells, B-cell-depleted T cells, or PBMCs.

V shed 4 bases, J shed 9 bases, and the junction held 1 base outside the gene matches. This CDR3 is built from 12 residues. Germline V gives CDR1 KGHDR, CDR2 SFDVKD. In the source study's methods: Amplified reference gene primers provided the basis for estimating nucleated cell counts. Repertoires were generated with immunoSEQ multiplex PCR, while TCRdb's copy carries only in-frame clones and drops some. D and trimming come from the DNA, and the V and J calls and clone size come from that table. Of some 270,000 clones listed, about 83% are singletons. The chain is built from TRBV24-1 and TRBJ2-7, with 11 bases fitting TRBD2. Material for sequencing was peripheral blood. The clonotype comes from a woman in her thirties or forties who had recovered from COVID-19. CDR3 loop: CATSDTSGGQYF. The CDR3 nucleotides are TGTGCCACCAGTGACACTAGCGGGGGGCAGTACTTC.